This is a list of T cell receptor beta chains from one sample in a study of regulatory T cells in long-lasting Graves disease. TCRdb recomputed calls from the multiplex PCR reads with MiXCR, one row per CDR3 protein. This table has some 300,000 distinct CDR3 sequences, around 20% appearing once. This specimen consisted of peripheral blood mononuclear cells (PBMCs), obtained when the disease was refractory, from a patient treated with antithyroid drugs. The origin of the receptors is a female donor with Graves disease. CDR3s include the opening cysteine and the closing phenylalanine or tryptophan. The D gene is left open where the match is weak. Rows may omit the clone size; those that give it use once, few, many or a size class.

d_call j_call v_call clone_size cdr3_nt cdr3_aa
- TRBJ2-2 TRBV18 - TGTGCCAGCTCACCAAAGGTAGACACCGGGGAGCTGTTTTTT CASSPKVDTGELFF
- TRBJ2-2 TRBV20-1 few TGCAGTGCTAGAGGGTACGACACCGGGGAGCTGTTTTTT CSARGYDTGELFF
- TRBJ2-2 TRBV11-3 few TGTGCCAGCAGCCGAACCAACACCGGGGAGCTGTTTTTT CASSRTNTGELFF
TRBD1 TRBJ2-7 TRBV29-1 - TGCAGCGTTCCTAGGACAGGGAGCTCCTACGAGCAGTACTTC CSVPRTGSSYEQYF
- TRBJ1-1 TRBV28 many TGTGCCAGCCAGTGGGGGCCCAAAAACACTGAAGCTTTCTTT CASQWGPKNTEAFF
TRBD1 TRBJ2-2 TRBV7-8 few TGTGCCAGCCCCTCCCGGGCAGGGGGCTCCCCCGGGGAGCTGTTTTTT CASPSRAGGSPGELFF
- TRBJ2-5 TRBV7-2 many TGTGCCAGCAGCTTAAGTAGCGCGTCGGAAGAGACCCAGTACTTC CASSLSSASEETQYF
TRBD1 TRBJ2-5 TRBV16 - TGTGCCAGCAGCCAATCCCCCGGACAGGGGTGGAGGGAGACCCAGTACTTC CASSQSPGQGWRETQYF
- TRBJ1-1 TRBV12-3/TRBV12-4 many TGTGCCAGCAGTTTAGCGCAGGACTCCCGAGCTTTCTTT CASSLAQDSRAFF
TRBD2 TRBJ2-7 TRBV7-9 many TGTGCCAGCAGCCGGGAGGTGGGCCTACTGGGCGAGCAGTACTTC CASSREVGLLGEQYF
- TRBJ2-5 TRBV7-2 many TGTGCCAGCAGCTTGGAGGCAGAGACCCAGTACTTC CASSLEAETQYF
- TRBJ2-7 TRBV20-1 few TGCAGTGCTCGGGGGGCCTTTCGAGGCGAGCAGTACTTC CSARGAFRGEQYF
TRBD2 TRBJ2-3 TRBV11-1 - TGTGCCAGCAGCCCTCAGCGGGAAACAGATACGCAGTATTTT CASSPQRETDTQYF
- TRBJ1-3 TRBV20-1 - TGCAGTGCCCACACCGGCTCTGGAAACACCATATATTTT CSAHTGSGNTIYF
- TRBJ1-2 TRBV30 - TGTGCCTGGAGTACTAGGGGCGGCTACACCTTC CAWSTRGGYTF
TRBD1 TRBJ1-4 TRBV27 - TGTGCCGGCAGTACAGGGGGCTGGAATGAAAAACTGTTTTTT CAGSTGGWNEKLFF
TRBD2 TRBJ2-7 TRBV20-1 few TGCAGTGCTAGTCACGGGCTACTAGCGGGCCCCTACGAGCAGTACTTC CSASHGLLAGPYEQYF
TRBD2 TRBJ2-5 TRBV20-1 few TGCAGTGCTAGAGGCGGGAGGGTGGGCCAAGAGACCCAGTACTTC CSARGGRVGQETQYF
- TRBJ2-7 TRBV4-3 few TGCGCCAGCAGCCAAGATCCTAGGGCCACCGGCCGCGAGCAGTACTTC CASSQDPRATGREQYF
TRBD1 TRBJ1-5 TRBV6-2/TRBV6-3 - TGTGCCAGCAGTTACCTGGGACAGCATTCCCTCAATCAGCCCCAGCATTTT CASSYLGQHSLNQPQHF
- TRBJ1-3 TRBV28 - TGTGCCAGCAGTTTATTCTTCGGCTCTGGAAACACCATATATTTT CASSLFFGSGNTIYF
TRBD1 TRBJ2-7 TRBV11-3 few TGTGCCAGCAGGCGAGGGGACAGGGCCTACTACGAGCAGTACTTC CASRRGDRAYYEQYF
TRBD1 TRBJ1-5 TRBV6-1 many TGTGCCAGCAGTGAAGACAGGGGATATCAGCCCCAGCATTTT CASSEDRGYQPQHF
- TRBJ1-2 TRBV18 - TGTGCCAGCTCACCTCCCGCGGGCCCTTACTATGGCTACACCTTC CASSPPAGPYYGYTF
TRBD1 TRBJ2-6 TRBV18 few TGTGCCAGCTCACCGATTTACGACGGACAGGGGTCCTCTGGGGCCAACGTCCTGACTTTC CASSPIYDGQGSSGANVLTF
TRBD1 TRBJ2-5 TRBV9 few TGTGCCAGCAGCGTTCCGACAGGGGTCAAGACCCAGTACTTC CASSVPTGVKTQYF
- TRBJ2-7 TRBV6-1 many TGTGCCAGCAGTCCACGGCCGGACTCCTACGAGCAGTACTTC CASSPRPDSYEQYF
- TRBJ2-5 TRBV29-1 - TGCAGCGTTGAAGATGGGGCCAGGGAATGGGAGACCCAGTACTTC CSVEDGAREWETQYF
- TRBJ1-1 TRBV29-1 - TGCAGCGTTGAAGATGGGCCTGAAGCTTTCTTT CSVEDGPEAFF
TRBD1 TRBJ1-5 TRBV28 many TGTGCCAGCGGTTCGGGACAGCTTTATAGCAATCAGCCCCAGCATTTT CASGSGQLYSNQPQHF
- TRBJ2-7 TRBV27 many TGTGCCAGCAGTTTCGAGGGGAGGTCCTACGAGCAGTACTTC CASSFEGRSYEQYF
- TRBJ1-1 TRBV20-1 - TGCAGTGCTAGGGAGTACACTGAAGCTTTCTTT CSAREYTEAFF
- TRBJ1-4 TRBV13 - TGTGCCAGCAGCTTTTTGACAGCTCCGACCAATGAAAAACTGTTTTTT CASSFLTAPTNEKLFF
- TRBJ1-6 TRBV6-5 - TGTGCCAGCAGTTACTCGGGCACGTGGGGGGGCGATAATTCACCCCTCCACTTT CASSYSGTWGGDNSPLHF
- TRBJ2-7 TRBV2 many TGTGCCAGCAGTGGACACTCGGGACTCCTCTACGAGCAGTACTTC CASSGHSGLLYEQYF
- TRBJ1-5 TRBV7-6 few TGTGCCAGCAGCTTCGTAGCGGGACCAAATCAGCCCCAGCATTTT CASSFVAGPNQPQHF
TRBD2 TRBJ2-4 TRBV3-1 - TGTGCCAGCAGCCAAGCGGGAGGGCCGATGGCCAAAAACATTCAGTACTTC CASSQAGGPMAKNIQYF
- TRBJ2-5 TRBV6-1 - TGCGCCAGCAGCCAATTTACCAGGGGAGAGACCCAGTACTTC CASSQFTRGETQYF
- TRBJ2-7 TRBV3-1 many TGTGCCAGCAGCCAAGACCGACAGTCCTACGAGCAGTACTTC CASSQDRQSYEQYF
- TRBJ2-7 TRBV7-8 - TGTGCCAGCAGCTTAATGAGGACGAAAATCTCCTACGAGCAGTACTTC CASSLMRTKISYEQYF
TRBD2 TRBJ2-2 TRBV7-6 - TGTGCCAGCAGTCTTCCAACTGGACTAGCGGAGTTCGGGGGGGAGCTGTTTTTT CASSLPTGLAEFGGELFF
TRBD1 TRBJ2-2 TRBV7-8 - TGTGCCAGCAGCCCCGGGACAGGGAGTTACACCGGGGAGCTGTTTTTT CASSPGTGSYTGELFF
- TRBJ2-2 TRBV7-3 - TGTGCCAGCAGCCGGTACACCGGGGAGCTGTTTTTT CASSRYTGELFF
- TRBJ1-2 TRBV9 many TGTGCCAGCAGCGTAGGGGAGACGGGAAGATATGGCTACACCTTC CASSVGETGRYGYTF
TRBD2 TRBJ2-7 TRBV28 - TGTGCCAGCAGGACTAGCGGGAGATACGAGCAGTACTTC CASRTSGRYEQYF
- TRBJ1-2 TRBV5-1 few TGCGCCAGCAGCTTGGGACACTATGGCTACACCTTC CASSLGHYGYTF
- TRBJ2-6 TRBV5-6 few TGTGCCAGCAGCACCGGTCATCGGAACTCTGGGGCCAACGTCCTGACTTTC CASSTGHRNSGANVLTF
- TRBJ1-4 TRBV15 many TGTGCCACCAGCAGAGATAATCGGGTAGACGAAAAACTGTTTTTT CATSRDNRVDEKLFF
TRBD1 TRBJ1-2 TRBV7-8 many TGTGCCAGCAGCCAGACAGGGAATGGCTACACCTTC CASSQTGNGYTF
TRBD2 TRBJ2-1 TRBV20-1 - TGCAGTGCCCACGCCCCGGGACTAGGACTAAATGAGCAGTTCTTC CSAHAPGLGLNEQFF
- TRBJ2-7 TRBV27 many TGTGCCAGCAGTTTAGACAGGCACTCCTACGAGCAGTACTTC CASSLDRHSYEQYF
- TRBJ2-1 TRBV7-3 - TGTGCCAGCAGCCCAGGGCCTAGGGATGAGCAGTTCTTC CASSPGPRDEQFF
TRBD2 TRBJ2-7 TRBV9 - TGTGCCAGCAGTAAGGAAGTGGGACTAGCGGGTTACGAGCAGTACTTC CASSKEVGLAGYEQYF
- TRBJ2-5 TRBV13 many TGTGCCAGCAGCCCCCGGACTGCTCAAGAGACCCAGTACTTC CASSPRTAQETQYF
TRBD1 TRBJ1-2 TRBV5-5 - TGTGCCAGCAGATTCCCAGGGGGCCCCTATGGCTACACCTTC CASRFPGGPYGYTF
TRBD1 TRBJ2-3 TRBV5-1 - TGCGCCAGCAGCCACTTCTCGGGACAGGGGGCCCAAGATACGCAGTATTTT CASSHFSGQGAQDTQYF
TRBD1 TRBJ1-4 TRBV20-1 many TGCAGTGCTGGGGACAGATTGGGAGAAAAACTGTTTTTT CSAGDRLGEKLFF
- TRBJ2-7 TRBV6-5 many TGTGCCAGCAGTTCTCCCCCCTACGAGCAGTACTTC CASSSPPYEQYF